A selection of T cell receptor beta chains follows, all from one sample in a study of response to subunit inactivated influenza vaccine. TCRdb processed the RT-PCR reads anew with MiXCR; each CDR3 protein has one entry. Among approximately 680,000 distinct CDR3 sequences listed, around 16% were seen once. The sample in question was PBMCs from blood, obtained roughly 13 days after vaccination. The receptors come from a man aged 50 to 59 who received an inactivated influenza vaccine. The CDR3 runs from the conserved cysteine through the conserved F or W. The order of the fields is J gene, D gene, clone size, V gene, CDR3 protein, CDR3 DNA. The D gene is left open where the match is weak. Clone size is shown for a subset of rows, as once, few, many or a class of expanded clone.

>TRBJ2-1|NA|few|TRBV2
CASSETRGSNEQFF
TGTGCCAGCAGTGAGACTCGGGGTTCAAATGAGCAGTTCTTC
>TRBJ1-4|TRBD1|few|TRBV9
CASSAGPGQRDINEKLFF
TGTGCCAGCAGCGCCGGGCCGGGACAGCGAGATATTAATGAAAAACTGTTTTTT
>TRBJ1-1|NA|many|TRBV5-1
CASSLRQFMNTEAFF
TGCGCCAGCAGCTTGAGACAGTTCATGAACACTGAAGCTTTCTTT
>TRBJ2-2|NA|NA|TRBV30
CAWRVTGGTVGELFF
TGTGCCTGGAGGGTAACCGGCGGGACAGTCGGGGAGCTGTTTTTT
>TRBJ1-4|NA|few|TRBV4-1
CASSVGWNTNEKLFF
TGCGCCAGCTCGGTGGGGTGGAACACTAATGAAAAACTGTTTTTT
>TRBJ2-5|TRBD1|few|TRBV4-3
CASSQEYRGGWETQYF
TGCGCCAGCAGCCAAGAGTACAGGGGTGGGTGGGAGACCCAGTACTTC
>TRBJ2-2|NA|few|TRBV4-3
CASSQEASAGELFF
TGCGCCAGCAGCCAAGAAGCTAGCGCCGGGGAGCTGTTTTTT
>TRBJ2-1|NA|few|TRBV12-3/TRBV12-4
CASSLRGSDNEQFF
TGTGCCAGCAGTTTACGGGGGAGCGACAATGAGCAGTTCTTC
>TRBJ2-1|TRBD2|NA|TRBV5-1
CASSYAVLAGNNEQFF
TGCGCCAGCAGCTATGCTGTCCTAGCGGGAAACAATGAGCAGTTCTTC
>TRBJ1-4|NA|few|TRBV20-1
CSANGVGEKLFF
TGCAGTGCAAATGGGGTGGGGGAAAAACTGTTTTTT
>TRBJ1-1|NA|many|TRBV4-1
CASSQVGGGHLNTEAFF
TGCGCCAGCAGCCAAGTAGGGGGGGGACACCTGAACACTGAAGCTTTCTTT
>TRBJ2-4|NA|NA|TRBV7-2
CASSLQGIDKNIQYF
TGTGCCAGCAGCTTACAGGGTATCGACAAAAACATTCAGTACTTC
>TRBJ2-7|TRBD2|NA|TRBV12-3/TRBV12-4
CASSLRAGGPHEQYF
TGTGCCAGCAGTTTAAGGGCGGGAGGGCCGCACGAGCAGTACTTC
>TRBJ2-2|NA|few|TRBV4-1
CASSQRLAGAGELFF
TGCGCCAGCAGCCAAAGGCTAGCAGGAGCCGGGGAGCTGTTTTTT
>TRBJ1-1|NA|few|TRBV12-5
CAPSGGGTEAFF
TGTGCTCCTTCGGGAGGAGGGACTGAAGCTTTCTTT
>TRBJ2-7|NA|few|TRBV15
CATSPGATYEQYF
TGTGCCACCAGCCCCGGGGCAACTTACGAGCAGTACTTC
>TRBJ1-1|NA|NA|TRBV6-2/TRBV6-3
CASSYPKEFTEAFF
TGTGCCAGCAGTTACCCGAAGGAGTTCACTGAAGCTTTCTTT
>TRBJ2-1|NA|NA|TRBV12-3/TRBV12-4
CASSTLLVSYNEQFF
TGTGCCAGCAGTACCTTACTAGTATCCTACAATGAGCAGTTCTTC
>TRBJ2-3|NA|NA|TRBV2
CAKGLEDDTQYF
TGTGCCAAGGGGCTGGAGGACGATACGCAGTATTTT
>TRBJ2-5|TRBD2|NA|TRBV29-1
CSSPGLAGETQYF
TGCAGCTCCCCGGGACTAGCAGGGGAGACCCAGTACTTC
>TRBJ2-7|NA|NA|TRBV27
CASSLGVPGGAGEQYF
TGTGCCAGCAGTTTAGGGGTCCCCGGAGGGGCGGGCGAGCAGTACTTC
>TRBJ2-7|NA|few|TRBV7-6
CASSLEATYEQYF
TGTGCCAGCAGCTTAGAGGCGACCTACGAGCAGTACTTC
>TRBJ1-2|TRBD1|NA|TRBV6-5
CASSYSTGGYGYTF
TGTGCCAGCAGTTACTCGACAGGGGGCTATGGCTACACCTTC
>TRBJ1-6|TRBD1|few|TRBV2
CASGRDRGSPLHF
TGTGCCAGCGGACGGGACAGGGGTTCACCCCTCCACTTT
>TRBJ1-2|NA|few|TRBV5-6
CASSLDWDYGYTF
TGTGCCAGCAGCTTGGACTGGGACTATGGCTACACCTTC
>TRBJ2-1|NA|few|TRBV4-1
CASSQAWGRPNNNEQFF
TGCGCCAGCAGCCAAGCCTGGGGGCGCCCCAACAACAATGAGCAGTTCTTC
>TRBJ2-6|NA|few|TRBV10-3
CAISDSESSGANVLTF
TGTGCCATCAGTGACTCGGAGAGCTCTGGGGCCAACGTCCTGACTTTC
>TRBJ2-3|TRBD1|few|TRBV6-1
CASSRAGTGDTQYF
TGTGCCAGCAGTCGGGCCGGGACAGGGGATACGCAGTATTTT
>TRBJ2-1|NA|once|TRBV10-3
CAISEFDGRPEQFF
TGTGCCATCAGTGAATTCGACGGCCGGCCTGAGCAGTTCTTC
>TRBJ2-4|TRBD2|NA|TRBV27
CASSSLAGAIRNIQYF
TGTGCCAGCAGTTCATTAGCGGGCGCAATAAGAAACATTCAGTACTTC
>TRBJ2-7|NA|few|TRBV7-6
CASSPRRDSYEQYF
TGTGCCAGCAGCCCCCGGCGGGACAGCTACGAGCAGTACTTC
>TRBJ2-3|NA|few|TRBV11-2
CASSSTVPSTDTQYF
TGTGCCAGCAGCTCGACAGTACCTAGCACAGATACGCAGTATTTT
>TRBJ2-3|NA|NA|TRBV5-1
CASSLEWGADTQYF
TGCGCCAGCAGCTTGGAGTGGGGGGCAGATACGCAGTATTTT
>TRBJ2-7|NA|NA|TRBV13
CASSPRPDYTEQYF
TGTGCCAGCAGCCCGCGGCCCGATTACACTGAGCAGTACTTC
>TRBJ2-7|TRBD1|NA|TRBV28
CASSLLGTGPSHEQYF
TGTGCCAGCAGTTTGCTAGGGACAGGGCCCTCCCACGAGCAGTACTTC
>TRBJ1-1|NA|few|TRBV20-1
CSARVRGAFF
TGCAGTGCTAGAGTCCGGGGGGCTTTCTTT
>TRBJ2-2|NA|many|TRBV7-9
CASKANTGELFF
TGTGCCAGCAAAGCGAACACCGGGGAGCTGTTTTTT
>TRBJ2-1|NA|NA|TRBV19
CASSHVWGGQNEQFF
TGTGCCAGTAGTCACGTTTGGGGGGGGCAAAATGAGCAGTTCTTC
>TRBJ1-1|NA|many|TRBV12-3/TRBV12-4
CASSLGVSTEAFF
TGTGCCAGCAGTTTAGGGGTCAGCACTGAAGCTTTCTTT
>TRBJ2-5|TRBD2|NA|TRBV4-1
CPKPKGGGNQETQYF
TGCCCAAAGCCAAAGGGCGGGGGGAATCAAGAGACCCAGTACTTC
>TRBJ2-7|TRBD1|NA|TRBV7-9
CASSLALGQGTHEQYF
TGTGCCAGCAGCTTAGCGTTGGGACAGGGGACGCACGAGCAGTACTTC
>TRBJ2-7|TRBD2|few|TRBV20-1
CSVPRTGGYSYEQYF
TGCAGTGTTCCTCGCACCGGGGGGTATTCCTACGAGCAGTACTTC
>TRBJ2-1|TRBD2|NA|TRBV24-1
CATSDFAVGGRYEQFF
TGTGCCACCAGTGATTTCGCGGTGGGCGGGAGGTATGAGCAGTTCTTC
>TRBJ2-1|TRBD2|many|TRBV15
CATSRGLAGGHEQFF
TGTGCCACCAGCAGAGGACTAGCGGGGGGGCATGAGCAGTTCTTC
>TRBJ2-1|NA|NA|TRBV30
CAWGSTPRAANEQFF
TGTGCCTGGGGTTCGACACCCAGGGCGGCAAATGAGCAGTTCTTC
>TRBJ2-3|TRBD2|medium-sized|TRBV4-3
CASSQPNAHERGPGDTQYF
TGCGCCAGCAGCCAACCGAATGCCCACGAGCGGGGGCCTGGGGATACGCAGTATTTT
>TRBJ2-5|NA|many|TRBV28
CASSLGHQETQYF
TGTGCCAGCAGTTTGGGACATCAAGAGACCCAGTACTTC
>TRBJ1-5|TRBD1|NA|TRBV5-1
CASSLGGTGAQPQHF
TGCGCCAGCAGCTTGGGCGGGACAGGGGCTCAGCCCCAGCATTTT
>TRBJ2-2|NA|few|TRBV2
CASSEAGQGNTGELFF
TGTGCCAGCAGTGAAGCGGGGCAGGGGAACACCGGGGAGCTGTTTTTT
>TRBJ2-2|NA|few|TRBV4-3
CASSQGVFDAGELFF
TGCGCCAGCAGCCAAGGAGTTTTCGATGCCGGGGAGCTGTTTTTT
>TRBJ1-5|NA|NA|TRBV4-2
CASSQDQSRYQPQHF
TGTGCCAGCAGCCAAGATCAGAGCCGTTATCAGCCCCAGCATTTT
>TRBJ1-5|NA|NA|TRBV4-1
CASSQEGEQPQHF
TGCGCCAGCAGCCAAGAAGGCGAGCAGCCCCAGCATTTT
>TRBJ2-6|NA|NA|TRBV3-1
CASSHPGANVLTF
TGTGCCAGCAGCCACCCTGGGGCCAACGTCCTGACTTTC
>TRBJ2-7|TRBD1|NA|TRBV28
CASSLHRGRYEQYF
TGTGCCAGCAGTTTGCACAGGGGGAGATACGAGCAGTACTTC
>TRBJ2-2|NA|NA|TRBV5-1
CASSLRLVNTGELIF
TGCGCCAGCAGCTTGCGACTAGTAAACACCGGGGAGCTGATTTTT
>TRBJ2-3|NA|few|TRBV7-6
CASSLGLLYDTQYF
TGTGCCAGCAGCCTGGGACTTCTCTACGATACGCAGTATTTT
>TRBJ1-5|NA|few|TRBV7-2
CASSEGTSSNQPQHF
TGTGCCAGCAGCGAGGGGACGTCGAGCAATCAGCCCCAGCATTTT
>TRBJ2-1|NA|NA|TRBV5-4
CASSHGVSYNEQFF
TGTGCCAGCAGCCACGGGGTATCCTACAATGAGCAGTTCTTC
>TRBJ2-3|TRBD2|few|TRBV20-1
CSAINPAGVTDTQYF
TGCAGTGCCATCAATCCAGCGGGGGTCACAGATACGCAGTATTTT
>TRBJ2-4|TRBD1|few|TRBV28
CASSTGSRRQGIAPQYF
TGTGCCAGCAGCACAGGTTCGAGGAGACAGGGGATTGCGCCTCAGTACTTC